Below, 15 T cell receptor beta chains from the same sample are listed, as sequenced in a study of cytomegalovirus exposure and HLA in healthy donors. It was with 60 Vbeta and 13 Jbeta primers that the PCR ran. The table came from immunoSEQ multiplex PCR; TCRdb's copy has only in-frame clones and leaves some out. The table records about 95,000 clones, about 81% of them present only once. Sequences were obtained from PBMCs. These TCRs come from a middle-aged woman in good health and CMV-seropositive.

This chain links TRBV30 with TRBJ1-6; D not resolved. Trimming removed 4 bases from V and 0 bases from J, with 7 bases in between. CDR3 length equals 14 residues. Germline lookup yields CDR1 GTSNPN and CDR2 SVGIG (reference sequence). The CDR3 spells CAWKGSSYNSPLHF. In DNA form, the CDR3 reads TGTGCCTGGAAAGGGAGCTCCTATAATTCACCCCTCCACTTT.

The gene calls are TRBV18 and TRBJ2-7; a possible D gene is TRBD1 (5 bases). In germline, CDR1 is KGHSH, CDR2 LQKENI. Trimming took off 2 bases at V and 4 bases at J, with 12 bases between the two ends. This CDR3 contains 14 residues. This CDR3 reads CASSPGEGAYEQYF. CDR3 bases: TGTGCCAGCTCACCAGGGGAAGGGGCGTACGAGCAGTACTTC.

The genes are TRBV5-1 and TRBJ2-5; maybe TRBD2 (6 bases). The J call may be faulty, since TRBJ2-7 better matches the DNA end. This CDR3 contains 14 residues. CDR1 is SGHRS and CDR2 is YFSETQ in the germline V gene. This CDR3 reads CASSLVGGTYEQYF. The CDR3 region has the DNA TGCGCCAGCAGCCTTGTGGGCGGGACCTACGAGCAGTACTTC.

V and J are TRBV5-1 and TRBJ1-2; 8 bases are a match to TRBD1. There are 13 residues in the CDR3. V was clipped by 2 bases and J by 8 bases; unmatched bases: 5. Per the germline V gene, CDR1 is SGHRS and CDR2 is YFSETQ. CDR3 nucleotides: TGCGCCAGCAGCTTCCAGGGGGCGGACGGCTACACCTTC. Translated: CASSFQGADGYTF.

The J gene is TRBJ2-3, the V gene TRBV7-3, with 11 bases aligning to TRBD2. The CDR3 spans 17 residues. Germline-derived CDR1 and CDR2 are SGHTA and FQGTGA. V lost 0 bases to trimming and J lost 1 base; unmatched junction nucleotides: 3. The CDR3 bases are TGTGCCAGCAGCTTAACACCACTAGCGGGAGGCACAGATACGCAGTATTTT. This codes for CASSLTPLAGGTDTQYF. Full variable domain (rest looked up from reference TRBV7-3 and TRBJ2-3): GAGVSQTPSNKVTEKGKYVELRCDPISGHTALYWYRQSLGQGPEFLIYFQGTGAADDSGLPNDRFFAVRPEGSVSTLKIQRTERGDSAVYLCASSLTPLAGGTDTQYFGPGTRLTVL.

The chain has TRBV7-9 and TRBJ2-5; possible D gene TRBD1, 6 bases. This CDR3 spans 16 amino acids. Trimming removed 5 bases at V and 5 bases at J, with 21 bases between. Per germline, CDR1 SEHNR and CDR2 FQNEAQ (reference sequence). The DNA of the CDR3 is TGTGCCAGCAGCCTCAGGGCTACAGGGCTGAGGGAGACCCAGTACTTC. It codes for CASSLRATGLRETQYF.

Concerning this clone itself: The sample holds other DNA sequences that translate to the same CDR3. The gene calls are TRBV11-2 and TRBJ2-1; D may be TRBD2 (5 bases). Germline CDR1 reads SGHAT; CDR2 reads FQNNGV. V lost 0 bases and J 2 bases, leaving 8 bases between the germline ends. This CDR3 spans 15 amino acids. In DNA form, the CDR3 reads TGTGCCAGCAGCTTAGATCGCGGGCCCTACAATGAGCAGTTCTTC. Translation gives CASSLDRGPYNEQFF.

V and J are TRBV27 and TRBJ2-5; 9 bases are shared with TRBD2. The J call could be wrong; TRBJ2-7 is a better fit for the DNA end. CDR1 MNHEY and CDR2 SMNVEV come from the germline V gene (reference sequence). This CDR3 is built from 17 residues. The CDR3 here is CASSPSGGTSTFYEQYF. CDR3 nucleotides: TGTGCCAGCAGTCCCTCGGGGGGGACTAGCACTTTCTACGAGCAGTACTTC.

The CDR3 region has the DNA TGTGCCACTGCGCGGACTAGTTCTGGAGACAATGAGCAGTTCTTC. It translates to CATARTSSGDNEQFF. This chain connects TRBV19 to TRBJ2-1; 7 bases line up with TRBD2. The CDR3 contains 15 residues. Looked up from germline, CDR1 is LNHDA and CDR2 is SQIVND (reference sequence). V was clipped by 10 bases and J by 5 bases; unmatched bases: 14.

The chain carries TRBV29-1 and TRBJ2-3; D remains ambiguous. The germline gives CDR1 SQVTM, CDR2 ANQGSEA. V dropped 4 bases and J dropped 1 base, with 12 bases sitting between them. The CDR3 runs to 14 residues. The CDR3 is CSVVSLEGTDTQYF. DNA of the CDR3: TGCAGCGTTGTTTCGCTTGAGGGCACAGATACGCAGTATTTT.

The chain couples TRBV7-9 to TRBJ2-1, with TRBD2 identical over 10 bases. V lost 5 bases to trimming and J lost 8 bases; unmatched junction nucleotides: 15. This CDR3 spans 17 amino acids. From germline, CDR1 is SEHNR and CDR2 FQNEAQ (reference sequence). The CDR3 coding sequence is TGTGCCAGCAGCCCTAGCCCGGGGCTAGCGGGAGTATATGAGCAGTTCTTC. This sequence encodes CASSPSPGLAGVYEQFF.

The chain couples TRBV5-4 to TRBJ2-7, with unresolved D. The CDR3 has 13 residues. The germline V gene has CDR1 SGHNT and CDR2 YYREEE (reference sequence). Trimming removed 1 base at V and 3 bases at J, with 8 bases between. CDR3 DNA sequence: TGTGCCAGCAGCTTGATTGGCCTCTACGAGCAGTACTTC. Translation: CASSLIGLYEQYF.

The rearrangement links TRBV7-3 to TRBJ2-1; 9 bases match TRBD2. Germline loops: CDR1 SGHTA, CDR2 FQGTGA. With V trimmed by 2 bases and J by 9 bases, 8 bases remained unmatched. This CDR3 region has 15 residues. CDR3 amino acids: CASSLAGGPSGEQFF. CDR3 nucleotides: TGTGCCAGCAGCTTAGCGGGAGGGCCGAGCGGTGAGCAGTTCTTC.

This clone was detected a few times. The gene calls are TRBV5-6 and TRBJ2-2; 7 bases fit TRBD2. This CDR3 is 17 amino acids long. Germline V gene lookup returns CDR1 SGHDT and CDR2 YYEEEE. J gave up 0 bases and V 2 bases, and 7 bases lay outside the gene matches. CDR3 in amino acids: CASSFGLAVTNTGELFF. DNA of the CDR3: TGTGCCAGCAGCTTTGGGCTAGCGGTTACGAACACCGGGGAGCTGTTTTTT.

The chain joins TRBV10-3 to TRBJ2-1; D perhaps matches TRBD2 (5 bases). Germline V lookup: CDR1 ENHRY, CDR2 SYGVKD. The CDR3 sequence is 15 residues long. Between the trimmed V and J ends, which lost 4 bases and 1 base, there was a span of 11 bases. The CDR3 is CAISGGLASYNEQFF. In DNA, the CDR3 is TGTGCCATCAGTGGGGGTCTAGCATCCTACAATGAGCAGTTCTTC.